This T cell receptor beta chain was found in a study of T cells expressing NK-cell markers. Overall study context: One of the eight sequenced donors was seronegative, whereas the other seven were HCMV-seropositive.

TCRdb reworked the 5' RACE reads into one entry per CDR3 protein, no DNA. The sample totals 150,000 to 200,000 distinct CDR3 sequences. Regarding this clonotype: Antigen: not known.

Germline V CDR1 and CDR2: LGHDT, YNNKEL (reference sequence). The CDR3 totals 16 residues. Study-level points and caveats: Several donors likewise had their CD3+CD56-NKG2C+ fraction led by these clonotypes.

Sequencing used blood T cells: a sorted CD56 or NKG2C T cell subset, CD4+ or CD8+ T cells, or bulk PBMC T cells (not recorded which). The receptor was derived from a man aged 18-75 years in good health. J is TRBJ2-3 and V is TRBV3-1; TCRdb calls TRBD2, which cannot be checked without DNA. CDR3 loop: CASSQGTSGNTDTQYF.